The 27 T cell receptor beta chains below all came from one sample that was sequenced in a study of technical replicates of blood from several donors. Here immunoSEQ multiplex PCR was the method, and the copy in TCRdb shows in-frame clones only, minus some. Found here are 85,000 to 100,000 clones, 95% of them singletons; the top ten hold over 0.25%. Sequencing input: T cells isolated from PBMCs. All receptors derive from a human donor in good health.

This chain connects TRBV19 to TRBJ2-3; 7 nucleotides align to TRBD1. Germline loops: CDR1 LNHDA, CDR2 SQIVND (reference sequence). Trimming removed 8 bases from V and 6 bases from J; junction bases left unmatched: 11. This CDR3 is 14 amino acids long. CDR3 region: CASSPDRLGDTQYF. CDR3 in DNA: TGTGCCAGTTCCCCGGACAGGTTAGGGGATACGCAGTATTTT.

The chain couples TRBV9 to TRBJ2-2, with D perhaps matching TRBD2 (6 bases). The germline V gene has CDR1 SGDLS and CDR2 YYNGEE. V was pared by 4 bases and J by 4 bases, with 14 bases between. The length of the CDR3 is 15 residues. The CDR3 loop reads CASSLRGSGTGELFF. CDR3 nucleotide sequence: TGTGCCAGCAGCCTCCGGGGTAGCGGCACCGGGGAGCTGTTTTTT.

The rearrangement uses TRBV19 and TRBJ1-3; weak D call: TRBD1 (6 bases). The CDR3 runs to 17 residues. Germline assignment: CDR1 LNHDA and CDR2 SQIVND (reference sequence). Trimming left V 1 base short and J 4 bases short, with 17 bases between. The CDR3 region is CASSIGGAGATGNTIYF. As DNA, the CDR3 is TGTGCCAGTAGTATAGGAGGGGCAGGGGCGACCGGAAACACCATATATTTT.

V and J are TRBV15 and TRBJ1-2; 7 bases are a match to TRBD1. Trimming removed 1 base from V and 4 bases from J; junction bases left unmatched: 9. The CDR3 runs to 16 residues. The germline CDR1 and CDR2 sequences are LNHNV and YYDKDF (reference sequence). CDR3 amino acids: CATSRAQTGMIYGYTF. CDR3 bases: TGTGCCACCAGCAGAGCCCAGACAGGGATGATCTATGGCTACACCTTC. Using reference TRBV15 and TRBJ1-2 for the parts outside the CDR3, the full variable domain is DAMVIQNPRYQVTQFGKPVTLSCSQTLNHNVMYWYQQKSSQAPKLLFHYYDKDFNNEADTPDNFQSRRPNTSFCFLDIRSPGLGDTAMYLCATSRAQTGMIYGYTFGSGTRLTVV.

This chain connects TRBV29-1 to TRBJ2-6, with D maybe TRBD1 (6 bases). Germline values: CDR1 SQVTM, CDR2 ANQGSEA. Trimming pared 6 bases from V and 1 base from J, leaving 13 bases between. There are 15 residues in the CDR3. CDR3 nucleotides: TGCAGCGTCAAGACAGGCCCTTCTGGGGCCAACGTCCTGACTTTC. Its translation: CSVKTGPSGANVLTF.

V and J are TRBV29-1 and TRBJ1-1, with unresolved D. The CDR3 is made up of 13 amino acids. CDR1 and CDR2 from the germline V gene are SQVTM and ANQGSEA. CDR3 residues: CTCSGNRGTEAFF. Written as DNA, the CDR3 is TGCACATGCTCGGGGAACCGAGGCACTGAAGCTTTCTTT.

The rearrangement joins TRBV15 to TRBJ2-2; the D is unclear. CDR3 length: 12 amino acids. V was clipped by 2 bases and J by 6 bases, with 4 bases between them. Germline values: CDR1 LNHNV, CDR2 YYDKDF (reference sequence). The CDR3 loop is CATSRSAGELFF. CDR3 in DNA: TGTGCCACCAGCAGATCAGCCGGGGAGCTGTTTTTT.

The CDR3 nucleotides read TGTGCCAGCAGGATGGACTTTTATGGCTACACCTTC. Its protein is CASRMDFYGYTF. V is TRBV6-1 and J is TRBJ1-2; D ambiguous. This CDR3 comprises 12 residues. Trimming removed 6 bases from V and 5 bases from J, with 10 bases in between. Germline V gene lookup returns CDR1 MNHNS and CDR2 SASEGT.

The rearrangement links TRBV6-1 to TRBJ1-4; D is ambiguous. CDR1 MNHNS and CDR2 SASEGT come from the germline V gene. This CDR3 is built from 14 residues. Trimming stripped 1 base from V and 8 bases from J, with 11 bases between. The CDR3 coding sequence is TGTGCCAGCAGTGAAGTCGCCACGGGGGAAAAACTGTTTTTT. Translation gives CASSEVATGEKLFF.

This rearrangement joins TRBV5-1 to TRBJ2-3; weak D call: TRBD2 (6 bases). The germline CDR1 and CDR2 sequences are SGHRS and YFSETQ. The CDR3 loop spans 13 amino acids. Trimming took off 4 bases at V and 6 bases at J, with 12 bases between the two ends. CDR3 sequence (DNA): TGCGCCAGCAGCAGGGGAGGTGCTGATACGCAGTATTTT. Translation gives CASSRGGADTQYF.

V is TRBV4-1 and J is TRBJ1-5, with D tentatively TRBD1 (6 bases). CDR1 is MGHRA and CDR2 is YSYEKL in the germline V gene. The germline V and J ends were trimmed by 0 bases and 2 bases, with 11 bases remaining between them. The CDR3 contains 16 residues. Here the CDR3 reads CASSQEQGLGNQPQHF. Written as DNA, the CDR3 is TGCGCCAGCAGCCAAGAACAGGGATTAGGCAATCAGCCCCAGCATTTT.

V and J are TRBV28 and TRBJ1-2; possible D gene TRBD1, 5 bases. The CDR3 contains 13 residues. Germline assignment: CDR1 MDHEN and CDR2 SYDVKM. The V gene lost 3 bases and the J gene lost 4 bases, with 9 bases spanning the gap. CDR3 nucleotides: TGTGCCAGCAGTTTTCAGGGCGCCTATGGCTACACCTTC. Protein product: CASSFQGAYGYTF.

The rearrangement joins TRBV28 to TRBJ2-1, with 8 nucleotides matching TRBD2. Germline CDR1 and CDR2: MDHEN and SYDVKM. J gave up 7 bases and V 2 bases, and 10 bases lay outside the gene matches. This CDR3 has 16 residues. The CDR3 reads CASSLKWGSGMNEQFF. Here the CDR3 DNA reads TGTGCCAGCAGTTTAAAATGGGGTAGCGGGATGAATGAGCAGTTCTTC.

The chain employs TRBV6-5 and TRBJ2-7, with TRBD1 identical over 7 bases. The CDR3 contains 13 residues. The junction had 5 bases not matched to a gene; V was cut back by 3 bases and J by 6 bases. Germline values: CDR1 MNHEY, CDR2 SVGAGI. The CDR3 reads CASSYTGEGEQYF. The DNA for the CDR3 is TGTGCCAGCAGTTATACAGGGGAAGGCGAGCAGTACTTC.

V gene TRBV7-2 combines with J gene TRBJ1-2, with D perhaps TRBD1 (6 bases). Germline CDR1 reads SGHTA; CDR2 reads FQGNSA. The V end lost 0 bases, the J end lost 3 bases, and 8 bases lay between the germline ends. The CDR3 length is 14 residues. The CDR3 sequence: CASSLAQGDYGYTF. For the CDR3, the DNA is TGTGCCAGCAGCTTAGCACAGGGTGACTATGGCTACACCTTC.

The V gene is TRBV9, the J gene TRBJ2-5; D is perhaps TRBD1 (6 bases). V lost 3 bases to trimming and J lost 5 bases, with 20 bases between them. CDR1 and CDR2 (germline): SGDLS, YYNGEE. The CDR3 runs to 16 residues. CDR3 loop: CASSAPLNREVETQYF. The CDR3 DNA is TGTGCCAGCAGCGCCCCTTTGAACAGGGAAGTGGAGACCCAGTACTTC.

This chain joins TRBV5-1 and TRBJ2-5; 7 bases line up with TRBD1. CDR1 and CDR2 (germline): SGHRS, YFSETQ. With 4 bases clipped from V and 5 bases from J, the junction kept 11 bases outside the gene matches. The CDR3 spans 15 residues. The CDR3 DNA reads TGCGCCAGCAGCCTGACAGGGAAAGGTTCGGAGACCCAGTACTTC. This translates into CASSLTGKGSETQYF.

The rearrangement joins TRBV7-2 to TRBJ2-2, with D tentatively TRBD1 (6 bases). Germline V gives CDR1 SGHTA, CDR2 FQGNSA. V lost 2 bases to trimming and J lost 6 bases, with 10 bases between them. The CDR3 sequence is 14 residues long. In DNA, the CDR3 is TGTGCCAGCAGCTTACACAGGGCAGCCGGGGAGCTGTTTTTT. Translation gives CASSLHRAAGELFF.

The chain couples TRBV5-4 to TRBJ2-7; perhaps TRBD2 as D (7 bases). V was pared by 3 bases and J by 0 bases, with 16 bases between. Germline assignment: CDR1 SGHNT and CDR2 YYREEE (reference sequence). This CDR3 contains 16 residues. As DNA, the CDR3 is TGTGCCAGCAGCTGGGGGGGCAGGCTCGGCTCCTACGAGCAGTACTTC. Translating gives CASSWGGRLGSYEQYF. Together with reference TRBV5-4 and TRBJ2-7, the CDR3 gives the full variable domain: ETGVTQSPTHLIKTRGQQVTLRCSSQSGHNTVSWYQQALGQGPQFIFQYYREEENGRGNFPPRFSGLQFPNYSSELNVNALELDDSALYLCASSWGGRLGSYEQYFGPGTRLTVT.

CDR3 nucleotides: TGTGCCAGTAGTACCACAGGGGGCGGTGGTCAGCCCCAGCATTTT. It translates to CASSTTGGGGQPQHF. This chain uses TRBV19 with TRBJ1-5; TRBD1 matches 9 bases. Trimming removed 4 bases from V and 6 bases from J; junction bases left unmatched: 7. This CDR3 is built from 15 residues. Germline V gene sequence: CDR1 LNHDA, CDR2 SQIVND (reference sequence). Filled out from reference TRBV19 and TRBJ1-5, the complete variable domain reads DGGITQSPKYLFRKEGQNVTLSCEQNLNHDAMYWYRQDPGQGLRLIYYSQIVNDFQKGDIAEGYSVSREKKESFPLTVTSAQKNPTAFYLCASSTTGGGGQPQHFGDGTRLSIL.

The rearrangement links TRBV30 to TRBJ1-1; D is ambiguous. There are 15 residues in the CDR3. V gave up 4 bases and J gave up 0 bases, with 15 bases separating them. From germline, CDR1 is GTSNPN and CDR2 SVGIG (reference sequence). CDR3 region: CAWKAELIVNTEAFF. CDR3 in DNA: TGTGCCTGGAAAGCCGAATTAATCGTGAACACTGAAGCTTTCTTT.

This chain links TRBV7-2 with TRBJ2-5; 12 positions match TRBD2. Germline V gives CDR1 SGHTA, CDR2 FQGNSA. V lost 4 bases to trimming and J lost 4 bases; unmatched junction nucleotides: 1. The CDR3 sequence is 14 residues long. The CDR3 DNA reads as TGTGCCAGCAGCTCGGGACTAGCGGGAGAGACCCAGTACTTC. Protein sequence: CASSSGLAGETQYF.

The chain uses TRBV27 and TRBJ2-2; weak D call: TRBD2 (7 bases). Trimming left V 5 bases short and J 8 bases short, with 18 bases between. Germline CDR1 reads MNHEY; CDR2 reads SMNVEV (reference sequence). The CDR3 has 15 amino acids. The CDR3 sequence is CASSLPGGLGGELFF. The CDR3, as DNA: TGTGCCAGCAGTCTCCCGGGGGGCTTGGGTGGGGAGCTGTTTTTT.

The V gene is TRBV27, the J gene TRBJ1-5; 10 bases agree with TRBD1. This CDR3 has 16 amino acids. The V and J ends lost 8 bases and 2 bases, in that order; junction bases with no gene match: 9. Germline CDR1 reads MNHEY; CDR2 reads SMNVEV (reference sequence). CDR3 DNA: TGTGCCAGCGGGGGACAGGGGATGGGTGGCAATCAGCCCCAGCATTTT. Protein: CASGGQGMGGNQPQHF.

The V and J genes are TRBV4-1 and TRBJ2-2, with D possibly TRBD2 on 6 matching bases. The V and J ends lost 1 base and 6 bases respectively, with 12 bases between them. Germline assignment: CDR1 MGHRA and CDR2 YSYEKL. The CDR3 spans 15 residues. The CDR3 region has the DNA TGCGCCAGCAGCCAAGGACTGCGGGGATCCGGGGAGCTGTTTTTT. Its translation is CASSQGLRGSGELFF.

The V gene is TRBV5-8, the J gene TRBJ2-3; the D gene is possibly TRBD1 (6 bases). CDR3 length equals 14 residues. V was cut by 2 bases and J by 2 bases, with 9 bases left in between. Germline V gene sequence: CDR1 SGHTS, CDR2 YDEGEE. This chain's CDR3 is CASSFGQSTDTQYF. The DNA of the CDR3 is TGTGCCAGCAGCTTCGGACAGTCCACAGATACGCAGTATTTT.

The CDR3 here is CASSLGQGDFGELFF. The CDR3 region has the DNA TGCGCCAGCAGCTTGGGACAGGGTGACTTCGGGGAGCTGTTTTTT. This chain joins TRBV5-1 and TRBJ2-2, with TRBD1 matching 7 bases. CDR3 size: 15 residues. CDR1 is SGHRS and CDR2 is YFSETQ in the germline V gene. The ends lost 0 bases at V and 7 bases at J; junction bases unmatched: 6.